This is a list of T cell receptor beta chains from one sample in a study of response to subunit inactivated influenza vaccine. TCRdb re-derived calls from the RT-PCR reads in MiXCR, one entry per CDR3 protein. The data show a few hundred thousand distinct CDR3 sequences, with approximately 9.9% seen just once and 12% held by the top ten. Sample: PBMCs from blood, taken about 40 days after vaccination. The receptor source for this set is a man in his forties or fifties who received an inactivated influenza vaccine. The CDR3 runs from the conserved cysteine through the conserved F or W. The order of the fields is V gene, clone size, J gene, D gene, CDR3 protein, CDR3 DNA. D genes are given only for firm matches. Clone size, where shown, is once, few, many, or a class for clones that have expanded.

V gene: TRBV3-1
clone size: -
J gene: TRBJ2-2
D gene: -
CDR3 protein: CASSQDTDIFPKSNTGELFF
CDR3 DNA: TGTGCCAGCAGCCAAGATACAGACATCTTTCCCAAGTCGAACACCGGGGAGCTGTTTTTT

V gene: TRBV5-1
clone size: -
J gene: TRBJ2-7
D gene: TRBD1
CDR3 protein: CASRATGQGHSYEQYF
CDR3 DNA: TGCGCCAGCCGGGCAACGGGACAGGGGCACTCCTACGAGCAGTACTTC

V gene: TRBV4-3
clone size: -
J gene: TRBJ2-2
D gene: -
CDR3 protein: CASSQVGINTGELFF
CDR3 DNA: TGCGCCAGCAGCCAAGTAGGGATTAACACCGGGGAGCTGTTTTTT

V gene: TRBV7-6
clone size: -
J gene: TRBJ2-1
D gene: TRBD1
CDR3 protein: CASSPLTGTGSKNEQFF
CDR3 DNA: TGTGCCAGCAGCCCGTTGACCGGGACAGGGAGTAAAAATGAGCAGTTCTTC

V gene: TRBV7-2
clone size: few
J gene: TRBJ2-3
D gene: -
CDR3 protein: CASSLAAVNRGTDTQYF
CDR3 DNA: TGTGCCAGCAGCTTAGCCGCGGTTAACAGGGGCACAGATACGCAGTATTTT

V gene: TRBV24-1
clone size: few
J gene: TRBJ2-5
D gene: -
CDR3 protein: CATSDRMGTNGQETQYF
CDR3 DNA: TGTGCCACCAGTGATCGTATGGGGACAAATGGGCAAGAGACCCAGTACTTC

V gene: TRBV12-3/TRBV12-4
clone size: many
J gene: TRBJ2-7
D gene: -
CDR3 protein: CASSLGGSSGEQYF
CDR3 DNA: TGTGCCAGCAGTTTGGGGGGTAGCTCGGGCGAGCAGTACTTC

V gene: TRBV29-1
clone size: few
J gene: TRBJ2-5
D gene: TRBD2
CDR3 protein: CSEAGGLQETQYF
CDR3 DNA: TGCAGCGAAGCGGGGGGCCTCCAAGAGACCCAGTACTTC

V gene: TRBV6-2/TRBV6-3
clone size: -
J gene: TRBJ2-1
D gene: -
CDR3 protein: CASSPGRVSSYNEQFF
CDR3 DNA: TGTGCCAGCAGTCCAGGACGGGTCAGCTCCTACAATGAGCAGTTCTTC

V gene: TRBV7-9
clone size: -
J gene: TRBJ2-7
D gene: TRBD1
CDR3 protein: CASTGQGYYEQYF
CDR3 DNA: TGTGCCAGCACCGGACAGGGTTACTACGAGCAGTACTTC

V gene: TRBV29-1
clone size: -
J gene: TRBJ2-3
D gene: -
CDR3 protein: CSVVFGISTDTQYF
CDR3 DNA: TGCAGCGTAGTATTTGGGATTAGCACAGATACGCAGTATTTT

V gene: TRBV12-3/TRBV12-4
clone size: many
J gene: TRBJ1-1
D gene: TRBD1
CDR3 protein: CASSSRRPGGGKAEAFF
CDR3 DNA: TGTGCCAGCAGCTCGAGGAGGCCAGGGGGAGGGAAGGCTGAAGCTTTCTTT

V gene: TRBV7-8
clone size: few
J gene: TRBJ2-6
D gene: TRBD1
CDR3 protein: CASSNTGGAGANVLTF
CDR3 DNA: TGTGCCAGCAGTAACACAGGGGGCGCTGGGGCCAACGTCCTGACTTTC

V gene: TRBV20-1
clone size: many
J gene: TRBJ1-1
D gene: -
CDR3 protein: CSARVLGKGEAFF
CDR3 DNA: TGCAGTGCTAGAGTACTGGGGAAGGGTGAAGCTTTCTTT

V gene: TRBV19
clone size: -
J gene: TRBJ2-7
D gene: -
CDR3 protein: CASSMQSMGTAEQYF
CDR3 DNA: TGTGCCAGTAGTATGCAGTCGATGGGGACGGCGGAGCAGTACTTC

V gene: TRBV20-1
clone size: many
J gene: TRBJ2-3
D gene: -
CDR3 protein: CSAQSFAERNTQYF
CDR3 DNA: TGCAGTGCTCAAAGTTTCGCGGAACGGAATACGCAGTATTTT

V gene: TRBV7-9
clone size: few
J gene: TRBJ2-3
D gene: -
CDR3 protein: CASSLRRWETGADTQYF
CDR3 DNA: TGTGCCAGCAGCTTACGCAGGTGGGAGACTGGAGCAGATACGCAGTATTTT

V gene: TRBV4-1
clone size: many
J gene: TRBJ1-6
D gene: -
CDR3 protein: CASSQDPIQGLNSPLHF
CDR3 DNA: TGCGCCAGCAGCCAAGATCCGATTCAGGGATTGAATTCACCCCTCCACTTT

V gene: TRBV29-1
clone size: -
J gene: TRBJ2-7
D gene: -
CDR3 protein: CSAGQGGEQYF
CDR3 DNA: TGCAGCGCCGGGCAGGGGGGAGAGCAGTACTTC

V gene: TRBV5-5
clone size: many
J gene: TRBJ2-7
D gene: -
CDR3 protein: CASSFQGGKGYEQYF
CDR3 DNA: TGTGCCAGCAGCTTCCAGGGGGGAAAGGGCTACGAGCAGTACTTC

V gene: TRBV10-3
clone size: many
J gene: TRBJ1-2
D gene: -
CDR3 protein: CAISERRDLGYTF
CDR3 DNA: TGTGCCATCAGTGAACGGAGGGACCTCGGCTACACCTTC

V gene: TRBV7-8
clone size: -
J gene: TRBJ2-1
D gene: TRBD2
CDR3 protein: CASSDLPGLAGVGEQFF
CDR3 DNA: TGTGCCAGCAGCGATTTGCCGGGACTAGCGGGAGTGGGGGAGCAGTTCTTC

V gene: TRBV5-1
clone size: few
J gene: TRBJ2-7
D gene: -
CDR3 protein: CASSPVVALNNGEQYF
CDR3 DNA: TGCGCCAGCAGCCCGGTCGTTGCGCTTAACAACGGGGAGCAGTACTTC

V gene: TRBV5-6
clone size: -
J gene: TRBJ2-5
D gene: -
CDR3 protein: CASSQKGWYQETQYF
CDR3 DNA: TGTGCCAGCAGCCAGAAAGGATGGTACCAAGAGACCCAGTACTTC

V gene: TRBV10-3
clone size: few
J gene: TRBJ2-2
D gene: -
CDR3 protein: CAIRGPTNTGELFF
CDR3 DNA: TGTGCCATCAGGGGACCCACGAACACCGGGGAGCTGTTTTTT

V gene: TRBV20-1
clone size: -
J gene: TRBJ2-7
D gene: -
CDR3 protein: CSAKKSHYEQYF
CDR3 DNA: TGCAGTGCTAAGAAAAGTCACTACGAGCAGTACTTC

V gene: TRBV27
clone size: -
J gene: TRBJ2-2
D gene: TRBD2
CDR3 protein: CASSPHNSGGLKNTGELFF
CDR3 DNA: TGTGCCAGCAGTCCCCACAACAGCGGGGGGTTAAAGAACACCGGGGAGCTGTTTTTT

V gene: TRBV7-2
clone size: -
J gene: TRBJ1-3
D gene: TRBD1
CDR3 protein: CASSYRDRGDPGNTIYF
CDR3 DNA: TGTGCCAGCAGCTACCGGGACAGGGGGGACCCGGGAAACACCATATATTTT

V gene: TRBV5-6
clone size: -
J gene: TRBJ2-6
D gene: -
CDR3 protein: CASRTGYDSGANVLTF
CDR3 DNA: TGTGCCAGCAGGACCGGGTACGACTCTGGGGCCAACGTCCTGACTTTC